This TCR beta chain stems from a study of PD-1 blockade in classical Hodgkin lymphoma. This sample's time point: cycle 4 day 1 (C4D1), after more than five weeks of nivolumab. The patients all showed relapse after autologous stem cell transplantation, while their brentuximab vedotin exposure varied. When best responses were assessed, they were complete response, partial response or progressive disease. Comment on this clone: The antigen is undetermined.

Here immunoSEQ multiplex PCR was the method, and the copy in TCRdb shows in-frame clones only, minus some. Among 40,000 to 55,000 clones listed, roughly 73% were seen once. This CDR3 region has 14 residues. CDR1 is SGHTA and CDR2 is FQGNSA in the germline V gene. V was cut by 6 bases and J by 4 bases, with 12 bases left in between. Whole-study findings and limits: Relative to healthy donors, newly diagnosed patients reportedly had lower baseline TCR diversity, which was reported as lower still in relapsed/refractory patients. Causes of the repertoire differences remain undefined, possibly disease activity or prior therapy.

The V call is TRBV7-2, the J call TRBJ2-2; perhaps TRBD1 as D (5 bases). The origin of this receptor is a human donor with classical Hodgkin lymphoma. Here the sequenced sample was peripheral blood mononuclear cells (PBMCs), taken before the fourth cycle of nivolumab. The CDR3 DNA follows: TGTGCCAGCAGTAAGGACACCGCCACCGGGGAGCTGTTTTTT. It yields the protein CASSKDTATGELFF.